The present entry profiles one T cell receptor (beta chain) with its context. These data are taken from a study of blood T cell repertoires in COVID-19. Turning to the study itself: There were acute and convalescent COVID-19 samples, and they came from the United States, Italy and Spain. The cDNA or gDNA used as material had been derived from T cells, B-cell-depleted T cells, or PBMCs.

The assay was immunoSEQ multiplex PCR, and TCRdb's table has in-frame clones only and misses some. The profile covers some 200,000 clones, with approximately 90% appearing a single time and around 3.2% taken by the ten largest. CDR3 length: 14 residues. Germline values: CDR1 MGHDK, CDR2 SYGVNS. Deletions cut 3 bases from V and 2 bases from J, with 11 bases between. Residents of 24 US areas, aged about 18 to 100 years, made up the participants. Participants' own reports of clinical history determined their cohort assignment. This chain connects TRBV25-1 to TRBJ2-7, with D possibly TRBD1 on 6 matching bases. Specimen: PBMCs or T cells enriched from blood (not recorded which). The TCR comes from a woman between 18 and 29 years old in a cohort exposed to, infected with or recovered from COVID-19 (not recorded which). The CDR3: CASSDIQGPYEQYF. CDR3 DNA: TGTGCCAGCAGTGACATACAGGGCCCCTACGAGCAGTACTTC.